This T cell receptor (beta chain) was obtained from a study of blood T cell repertoires in COVID-19. Data came from immunoSEQ multiplex PCR; TCRdb stores just in-frame clones and leaves some out. This sample has 490,000 or so clones; around 85% occur once, and the top ten carry roughly 8%. This CDR3 has 14 residues. V shed 8 bases and J shed 0 bases, with 11 bases lying between them. Germline CDR1 reads MNHEY; CDR2 reads SMNVEV (reference sequence). In terms of age and location, participants ranged from about 18 to 95 years and lived in roughly 22 US areas. Sequenced material: PBMCs or T cells enriched from blood (not recorded which). The chain carries TRBV27 and TRBJ1-5; maybe TRBD1 (6 bases). The sequence derives from a woman aged 60 to 75 who had recovered from COVID-19. As DNA, the CDR3 is TGTGCCAGCTCCCAGGGGTATAGCAATCAGCCCCAGCATTTT. Amino acid sequence: CASSQGYSNQPQHF.